This T cell receptor (beta chain) was identified during a study of spatial heterogeneity in lung cancer. The CDR3 length is 12 residues. Looked up from germline, CDR1 is LNHDA and CDR2 is SQIVND (reference sequence). The ends were cut back, 7 bases at V and 7 bases at J, with 10 bases in the middle. Noted time point: sample taken at primary tumor resection. This clonotype showed up many times. Each CDR3 protein is one row after TCRdb ran MiXCR on the 5' RACE reads. The profile shows roughly 23,000 distinct CDR3 sequences, about 4.7% of them singletons. This rearrangement joins TRBV19 to TRBJ2-2, with D perhaps assigned TRBD1 or TRBD2 (5 bases each). The sequence derives from a male donor with early-stage non-small cell lung cancer. The input for sequencing was PBMCs, taken at surgery. CDR3 protein: CASTRGFGELFF. The CDR3 nucleotides read TGTGCCAGTACTCGGGGCTTCGGGGAGCTGTTTTTT. Supplemented by reference TRBV19 and TRBJ2-2, the full variable domain reads DGGITQSPKYLFRKEGQNVTLSCEQNLNHDAMYWYRQDPGQGLRLIYYSQIVNDFQKGDIAEGYSVSREKKESFPLTVTSAQKNPTAFYLCASTRGFGELFFGEGSRLTVL.